One and the same sample provided the 8 T cell receptor beta chains below, sequenced in a study of cytomegalovirus exposure and HLA in healthy donors. PCR primers comprised 60 Vbeta and 13 Jbeta primers. TCRdb's copy holds only in-frame clones and misses some; the assay was immunoSEQ multiplex PCR. The sample carries around 170,000 clones, 75% to 90% recorded once. The sequencing sample was made of PBMCs. Source of these receptors: a man aged 40-49 years in good health and CMV-seropositive.

The V gene is TRBV5-6, the J gene TRBJ2-3; 12 bases line up with TRBD2. V dropped 0 bases and J dropped 2; count of bases not matched to a gene: 7. CDR1 is SGHDT and CDR2 is YYEEEE in the germline V gene. The CDR3 runs to 18 residues. CDR3 coding DNA: TGTGCCAGCAGCTTGGCGACACTAGCGGGGGGTTACACAGATACGCAGTATTTT. Its protein product is CASSLATLAGGYTDTQYF.

The chain combines TRBV30 with TRBJ1-2, with 7 nucleotides matching TRBD1. Germline V gene lookup returns CDR1 GTSNPN and CDR2 SVGIG (reference sequence). The CDR3 contains 15 residues. Losses at the gene ends were 2 bases for V and 6 bases for J; bases not matched to a gene: 12. CDR3 bases: TGTGCCTGGAGTAGTTTCGACAGGGCGAAGGATGGCTACACCTTC. It codes for CAWSSFDRAKDGYTF. The variable domain in full, with the rest retrieved from reference TRBV30 and TRBJ1-2, is SQTIHQWPATLVQPVGSPLSLECTVEGTSNPNLYWYRQAAGRGLQLLFYSVGIGQISSEVPQNLSASRPQDRQFILSSKKLLLSDSGFYLCAWSSFDRAKDGYTFGSGTRLTVV.

The chain carries TRBV4-1 and TRBJ1-5, with 8 nucleotides matching TRBD1. This CDR3 comprises 17 residues. With 1 base clipped from V and 2 bases from J, the junction kept 7 bases outside the gene matches. Germline V gives CDR1 MGHRA, CDR2 YSYEKL. In DNA, the CDR3 is TGCGCCAGCAGCCAAGGGATCATGGACAGGGGCAATCAGCCCCAGCATTTT. Translated, it gives CASSQGIMDRGNQPQHF.

The chain combines TRBV19 with TRBJ2-5; TRBD2 is a possible D gene (5 bases). The CDR3 spans 15 residues. V gave up 1 base and J gave up 1 base, with 10 bases separating them. Germline CDR1 is LNHDA and CDR2 is SQIVND (reference sequence). CDR3 sequence: CASSIGERIQETQYF. DNA of the CDR3: TGTGCCAGTAGTATAGGGGAGCGGATCCAAGAGACCCAGTACTTC.

This chain's CDR3 is CASSSWNRGLGGYTF. The CDR3 region has the DNA TGTGCCAGCAGTTCCTGGAACAGGGGGTTGGGTGGCTACACCTTC. The chain links TRBV28 to TRBJ1-2, with 8 bases lining up with TRBD1. This CDR3 contains 15 residues. Looked up from germline, CDR1 is MDHEN and CDR2 is SYDVKM. V shed 4 bases, J shed 7 bases, and the junction held 11 bases outside the gene matches.

V usage is TRBV10-2 and J usage is TRBJ1-2; TRBD1 might be the D (6 bases). Germline CDR1 WSHSY, CDR2 SAAADI. Trimming took 8 bases from V and 7 from J, leaving 23 bases between them. The CDR3 loop spans 15 amino acids. CDR3 sequence: CASVDRGRAKGGYTF. The CDR3 nucleotides are TGCGCCAGCGTTGATAGGGGGAGGGCGAAGGGTGGCTACACCTTC.

The chain links TRBV27 to TRBJ1-5; 8 nucleotides agree with TRBD1. Germline values: CDR1 MNHEY, CDR2 SMNVEV (reference sequence). The CDR3 totals 15 residues. The trim removed 3 bases at V and 2 bases at J, leaving 3 bases unmatched. CDR3 sequence (DNA): TGTGCCAGCAGTTTCGGACAGGGTCGCAATCAGCCCCAGCATTTT. As protein: CASSFGQGRNQPQHF.

The genes are TRBV4-2 and TRBJ1-2, with D possibly matching TRBD1 (6 bases). Germline CDR1 and CDR2: LGHNA and YNFKEQ. V was pared by 3 bases and J by 0 bases, with 14 bases between. The CDR3 loop spans 16 amino acids. The CDR3 nucleotides are TGTGCCAGCAGCCAGGGAGACAGGAAAGCTAACTATGGCTACACCTTC. This encodes CASSQGDRKANYGYTF.